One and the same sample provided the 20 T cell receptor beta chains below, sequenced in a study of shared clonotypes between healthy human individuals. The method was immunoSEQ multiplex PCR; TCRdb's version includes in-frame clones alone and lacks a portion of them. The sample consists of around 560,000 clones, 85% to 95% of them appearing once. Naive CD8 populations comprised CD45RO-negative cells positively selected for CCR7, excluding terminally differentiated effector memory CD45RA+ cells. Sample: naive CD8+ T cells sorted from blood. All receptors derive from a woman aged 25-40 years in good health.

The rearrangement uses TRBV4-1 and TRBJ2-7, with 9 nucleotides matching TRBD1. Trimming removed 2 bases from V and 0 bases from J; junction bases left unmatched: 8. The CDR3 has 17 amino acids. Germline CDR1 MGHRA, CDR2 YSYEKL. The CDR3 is CASSQPGGQGPSYEQYF. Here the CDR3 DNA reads TGCGCCAGCAGCCAACCGGGCGGACAGGGGCCCTCCTACGAGCAGTACTTC.

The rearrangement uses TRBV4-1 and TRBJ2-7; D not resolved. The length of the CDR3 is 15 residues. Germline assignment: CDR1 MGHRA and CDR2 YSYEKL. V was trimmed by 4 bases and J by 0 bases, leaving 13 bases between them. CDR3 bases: TGCGCCAGCAGCCCCTCGGGCGGAAGCTCCTACGAGCAGTACTTC. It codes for CASSPSGGSSYEQYF.

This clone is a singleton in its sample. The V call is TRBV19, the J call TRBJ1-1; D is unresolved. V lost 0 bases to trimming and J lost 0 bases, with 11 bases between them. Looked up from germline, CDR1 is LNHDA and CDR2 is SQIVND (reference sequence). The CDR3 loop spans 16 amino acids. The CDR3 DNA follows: TGTGCCAGTAGTATAGATCAAAAGGCCCTGAACACTGAAGCTTTCTTT. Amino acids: CASSIDQKALNTEAFF.

CDR3 DNA: TGTGCTAGTGGTTTGGGCGGGAGCGCCTACAATGAGCAGTTCTTC. Residues: CASGLGGSAYNEQFF. The chain has TRBV12-5 and TRBJ2-7, with TRBD2 matching over 7 bases. The closer fit of TRBJ2-1 to the DNA end suggests the J call may be wrong. This CDR3 has 15 residues. CDR1 LGHNT and CDR2 FRNRAP come from the germline V gene.

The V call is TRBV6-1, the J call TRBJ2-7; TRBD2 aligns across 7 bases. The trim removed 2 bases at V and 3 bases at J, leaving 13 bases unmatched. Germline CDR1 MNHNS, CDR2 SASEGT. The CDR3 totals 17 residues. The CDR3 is CASSEMGGLADIYEQYF. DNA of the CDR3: TGTGCCAGCAGTGAAATGGGAGGGCTAGCGGATATCTACGAGCAGTACTTC.

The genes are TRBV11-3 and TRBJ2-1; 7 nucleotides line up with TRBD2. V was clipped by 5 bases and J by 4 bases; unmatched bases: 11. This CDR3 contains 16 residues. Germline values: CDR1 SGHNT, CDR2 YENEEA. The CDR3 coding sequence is TGTGCCAGCAGCGAAAGTTGGGGGGAGGGATACAATGAGCAGTTCTTC. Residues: CASSESWGEGYNEQFF.

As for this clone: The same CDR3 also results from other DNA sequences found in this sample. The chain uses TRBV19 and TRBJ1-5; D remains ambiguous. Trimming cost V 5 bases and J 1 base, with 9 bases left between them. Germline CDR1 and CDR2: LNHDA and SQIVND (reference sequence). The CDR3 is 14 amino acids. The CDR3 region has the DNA TGTGCCAGTAGTCCCACGGGGAGCAATCAGCCCCAGCATTTT. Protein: CASSPTGSNQPQHF.

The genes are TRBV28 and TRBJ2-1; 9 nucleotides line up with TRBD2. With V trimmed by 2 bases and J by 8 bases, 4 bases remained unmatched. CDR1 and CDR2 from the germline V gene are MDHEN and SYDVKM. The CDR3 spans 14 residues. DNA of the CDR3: TGTGCCAGCAGTTTACCGACTAGCGGCGATGAGCAGTTCTTC. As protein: CASSLPTSGDEQFF.

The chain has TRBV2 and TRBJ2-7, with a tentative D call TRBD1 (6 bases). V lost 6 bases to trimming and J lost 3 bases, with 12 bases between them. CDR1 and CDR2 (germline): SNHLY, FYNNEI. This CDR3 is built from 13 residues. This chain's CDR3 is CASSPGQSYEQYF. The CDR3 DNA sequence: TGTGCCAGCAGCCCCGGACAGAGCTACGAGCAGTACTTC.

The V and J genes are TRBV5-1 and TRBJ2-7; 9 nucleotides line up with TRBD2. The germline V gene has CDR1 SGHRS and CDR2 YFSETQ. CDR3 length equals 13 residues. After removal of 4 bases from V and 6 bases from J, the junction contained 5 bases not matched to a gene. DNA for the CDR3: TGCGCCAGCAGCGTAGCGGGAGAGGGCGAGCAGTACTTC. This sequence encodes CASSVAGEGEQYF.

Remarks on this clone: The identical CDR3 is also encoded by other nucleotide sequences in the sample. The CDR3 sequence: CASSFLGEQFF. The CDR3 DNA reads TGTGCCAGCAGTTTCCTAGGGGAGCAGTTCTTC. V is TRBV28 and J is TRBJ2-1, with unresolved D. Germline CDR1 and CDR2: MDHEN and SYDVKM. The CDR3 runs to 11 residues. V was cut by 3 bases and J by 10 bases, with 7 bases left in between.

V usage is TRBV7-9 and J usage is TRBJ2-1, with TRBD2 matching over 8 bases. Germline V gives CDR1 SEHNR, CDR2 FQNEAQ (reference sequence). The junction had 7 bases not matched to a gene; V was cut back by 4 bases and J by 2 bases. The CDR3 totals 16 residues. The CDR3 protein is CASSSTPGLAYNEQFF. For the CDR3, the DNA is TGTGCCAGCAGCTCTACGCCGGGACTAGCCTACAATGAGCAGTTCTTC.

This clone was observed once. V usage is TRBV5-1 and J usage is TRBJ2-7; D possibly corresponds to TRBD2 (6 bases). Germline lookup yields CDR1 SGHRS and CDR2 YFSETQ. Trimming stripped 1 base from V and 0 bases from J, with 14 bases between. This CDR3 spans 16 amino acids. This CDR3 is CASSLSVAENSYEQYF. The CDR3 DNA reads TGCGCCAGCAGCTTGTCTGTAGCGGAAAACTCCTACGAGCAGTACTTC.

The CDR3 spells CASTGPQKREAPLRPEQYF. The CDR3 DNA follows: TGTGCCAGCACCGGCCCTCAAAAGCGGGAGGCCCCCCTTCGTCCCGAGCAGTACTTC. The rearrangement uses TRBV11-3 and TRBJ2-7; 9 bases map to TRBD2. This CDR3 has 19 amino acids. V gave up 7 bases and J gave up 6 bases; unmatched junction bases: 25. In germline, CDR1 is SGHNT, CDR2 YENEEA.

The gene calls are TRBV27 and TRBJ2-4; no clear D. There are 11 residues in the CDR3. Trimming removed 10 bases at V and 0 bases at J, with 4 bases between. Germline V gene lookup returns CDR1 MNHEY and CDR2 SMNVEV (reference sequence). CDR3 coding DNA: TGTGCCACCCAAGCCAAAAACATTCAGTACTTC. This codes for CATQAKNIQYF.

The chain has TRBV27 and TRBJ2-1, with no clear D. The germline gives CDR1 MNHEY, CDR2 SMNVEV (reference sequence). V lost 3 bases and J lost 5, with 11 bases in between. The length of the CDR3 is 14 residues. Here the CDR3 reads CASSFLGPNNEQFF. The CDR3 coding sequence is TGTGCCAGCAGTTTCCTGGGTCCAAACAATGAGCAGTTCTTC.

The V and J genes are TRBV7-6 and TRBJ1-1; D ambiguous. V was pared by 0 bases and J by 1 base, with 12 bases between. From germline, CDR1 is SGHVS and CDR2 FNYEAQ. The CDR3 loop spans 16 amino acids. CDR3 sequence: CASSLAGDHPNTEAFF. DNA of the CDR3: TGTGCCAGCAGCTTAGCGGGCGACCATCCGAACACTGAAGCTTTCTTT.

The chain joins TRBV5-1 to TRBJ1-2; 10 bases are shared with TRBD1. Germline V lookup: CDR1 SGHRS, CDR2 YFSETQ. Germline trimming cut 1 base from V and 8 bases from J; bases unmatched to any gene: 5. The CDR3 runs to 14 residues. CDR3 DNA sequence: TGCGCCAGCAGCTTGATCGGGACAGGGGTCGGCTACACCTTC. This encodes CASSLIGTGVGYTF.

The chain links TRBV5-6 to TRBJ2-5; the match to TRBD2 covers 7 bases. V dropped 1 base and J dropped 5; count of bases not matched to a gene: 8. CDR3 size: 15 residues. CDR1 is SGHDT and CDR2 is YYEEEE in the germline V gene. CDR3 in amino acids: CASSLWRENLETQYF. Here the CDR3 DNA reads TGTGCCAGCAGCTTGTGGCGGGAGAATTTGGAGACCCAGTACTTC.

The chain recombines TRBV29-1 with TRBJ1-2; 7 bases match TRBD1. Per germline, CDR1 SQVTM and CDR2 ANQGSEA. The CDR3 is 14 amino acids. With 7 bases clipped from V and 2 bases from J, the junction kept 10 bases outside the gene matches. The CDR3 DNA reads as TGCAGCGCGGACCCCTGGACAGGCAACTATGGCTACACCTTC. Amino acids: CSADPWTGNYGYTF.